The present entry profiles one T cell receptor (beta chain) with its context. Naive CD8 cells lacked CD45RO, underwent positive selection for CCR7 and left out terminally differentiated effector memory CD45RA+ cells. Between the trimmed V and J ends, which lost 7 bases and 4 bases, there was a span of 17 bases. The CDR3 spans 14 residues. Germline V gene lookup returns CDR1 SEHNR and CDR2 FQNEAQ (reference sequence). This sample is part of a study of shared clonotypes between healthy human individuals. Study background: Those who served as donors were a couple of women and a few men between the ages of 18 and 49.

In the study's own analysis: From ImmunoSEQ came sequences covering only the junction and carrying no quality scores, so filtering differed. Generated by immunoSEQ multiplex PCR, the TCRdb table keeps only in-frame clones and is missing some. V and J calls and clone size are copied from that table; D and trimming were computed from the DNA. In the table there are more than 550,000 clones, about 92% of which are singletons. This sequence joins TRBV7-9 and TRBJ2-7; TRBD1 might be the D (6 bases). Material: naive CD8+ T cells sorted from blood. The TCR comes from a man younger than 40 in good health. The CDR3: CASTSEGTLYEQYF. The CDR3 DNA reads TGTGCCAGCACTTCGGAAGGGACACTTTACGAGCAGTACTTC.